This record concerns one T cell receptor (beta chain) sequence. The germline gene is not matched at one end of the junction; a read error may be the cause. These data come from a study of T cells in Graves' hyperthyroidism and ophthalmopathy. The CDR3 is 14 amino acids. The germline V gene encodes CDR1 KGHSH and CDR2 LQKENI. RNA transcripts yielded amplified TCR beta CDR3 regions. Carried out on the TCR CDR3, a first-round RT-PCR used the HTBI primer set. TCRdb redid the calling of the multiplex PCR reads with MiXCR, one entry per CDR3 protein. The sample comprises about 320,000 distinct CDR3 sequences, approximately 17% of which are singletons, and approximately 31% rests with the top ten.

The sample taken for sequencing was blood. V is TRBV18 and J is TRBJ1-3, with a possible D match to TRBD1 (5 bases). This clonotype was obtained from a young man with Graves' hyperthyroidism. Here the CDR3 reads CASSLSGTVNAIYF. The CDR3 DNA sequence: TGTGCCAGCTCACTATCCGGGACGGTAAACGCCATATATTTT.